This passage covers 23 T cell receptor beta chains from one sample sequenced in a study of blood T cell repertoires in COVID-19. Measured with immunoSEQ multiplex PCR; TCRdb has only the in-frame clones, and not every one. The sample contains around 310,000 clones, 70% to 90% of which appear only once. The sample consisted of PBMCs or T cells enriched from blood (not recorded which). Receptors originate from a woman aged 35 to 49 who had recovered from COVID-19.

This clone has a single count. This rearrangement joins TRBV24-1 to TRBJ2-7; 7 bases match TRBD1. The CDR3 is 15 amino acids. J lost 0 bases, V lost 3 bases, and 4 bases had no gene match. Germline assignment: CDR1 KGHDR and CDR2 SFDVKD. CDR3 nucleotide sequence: TGTGCCACCAGTGATACAGGGGCCCTCTCCTACGAGCAGTACTTC. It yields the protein CATSDTGALSYEQYF.

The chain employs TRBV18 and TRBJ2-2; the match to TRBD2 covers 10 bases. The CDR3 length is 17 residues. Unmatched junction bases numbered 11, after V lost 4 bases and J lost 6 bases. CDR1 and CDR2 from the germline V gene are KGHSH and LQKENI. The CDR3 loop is CASSLLRPGLASGELFF. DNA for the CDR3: TGTGCCAGCTCACTACTAAGACCGGGACTAGCGTCCGGGGAGCTGTTTTTT.

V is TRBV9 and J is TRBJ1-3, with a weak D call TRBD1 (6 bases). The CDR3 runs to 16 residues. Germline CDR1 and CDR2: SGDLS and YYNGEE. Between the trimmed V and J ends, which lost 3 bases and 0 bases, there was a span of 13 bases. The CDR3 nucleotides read TGTGCCAGCAGCGCCCTGGGACACCTCTCTGGAAACACCATATATTTT. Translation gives CASSALGHLSGNTIYF.

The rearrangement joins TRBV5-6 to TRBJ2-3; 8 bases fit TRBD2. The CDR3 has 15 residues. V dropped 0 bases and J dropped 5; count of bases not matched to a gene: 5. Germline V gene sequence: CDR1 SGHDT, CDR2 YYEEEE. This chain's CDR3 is CASSLVGGALDTQYF. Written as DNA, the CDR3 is TGTGCCAGCAGCTTGGTCGGGGGGGCCTTAGATACGCAGTATTTT.

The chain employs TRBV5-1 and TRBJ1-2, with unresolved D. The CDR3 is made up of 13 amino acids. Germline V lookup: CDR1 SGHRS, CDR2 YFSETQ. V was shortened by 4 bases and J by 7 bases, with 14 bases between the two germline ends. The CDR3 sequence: CASSLGPRSGYTF. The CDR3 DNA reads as TGCGCCAGCAGCCTGGGTCCGCGGAGTGGCTACACCTTC.

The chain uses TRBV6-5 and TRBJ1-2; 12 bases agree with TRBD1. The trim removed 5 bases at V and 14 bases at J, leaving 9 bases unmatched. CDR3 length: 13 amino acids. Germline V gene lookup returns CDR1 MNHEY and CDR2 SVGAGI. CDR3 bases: TGTGCCAGCAGTCCGGGACAGGGGGCGCGTAGGACCTTC. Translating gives CASSPGQGARRTF.

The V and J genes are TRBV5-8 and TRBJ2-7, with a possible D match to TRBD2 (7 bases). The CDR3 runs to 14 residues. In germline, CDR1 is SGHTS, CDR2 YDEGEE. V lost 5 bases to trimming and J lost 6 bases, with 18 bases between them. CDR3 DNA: TGTGCCAGCAGTCGGGGCGGGGGCGCGTCCGAGCAGTACTTC. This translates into CASSRGGGASEQYF. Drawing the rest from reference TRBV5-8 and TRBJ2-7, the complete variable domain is EAGVTQSPTHLIKTRGQQATLRCSPISGHTSVYWYQQALGLGLQFLLWYDEGEERNRGNFPPRFSGRQFPNYSSELNVNALELEDSALYLCASSRGGGASEQYFGPGTRLTVT.

The CDR3 sequence is CASTRRRLAGGNNEQFF. In DNA, the CDR3 is TGTGCCAGTACTAGGCGGCGACTAGCGGGAGGTAACAATGAGCAGTTCTTC. The chain couples TRBV19 to TRBJ2-1; 13 bases fit TRBD2. The CDR3 sequence is 17 residues long. J lost 5 bases, V lost 7 bases, and 11 bases had no gene match. Germline V CDR1 and CDR2: LNHDA, SQIVND (reference sequence).

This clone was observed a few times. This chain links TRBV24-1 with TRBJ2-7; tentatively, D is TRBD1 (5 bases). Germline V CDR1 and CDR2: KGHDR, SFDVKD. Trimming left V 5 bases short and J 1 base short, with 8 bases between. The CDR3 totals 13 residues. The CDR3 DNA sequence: TGTGCCACCAGTGCAGCAGGGTCCTACGAGCAGTACTTC. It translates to CATSAAGSYEQYF.

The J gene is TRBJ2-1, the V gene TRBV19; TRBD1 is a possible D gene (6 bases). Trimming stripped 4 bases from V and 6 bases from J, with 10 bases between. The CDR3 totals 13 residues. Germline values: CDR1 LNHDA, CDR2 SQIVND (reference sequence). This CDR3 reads CASSTGTFNEQFF. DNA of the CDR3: TGTGCCAGTAGTACTGGGACATTCAATGAGCAGTTCTTC.

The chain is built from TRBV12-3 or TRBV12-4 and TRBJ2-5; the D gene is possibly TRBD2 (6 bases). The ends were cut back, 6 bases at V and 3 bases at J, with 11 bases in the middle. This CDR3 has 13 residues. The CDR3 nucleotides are TGTGCCAGCAGCCCCACGGGGGAAGAGACCCAGTACTTC. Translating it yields CASSPTGEETQYF.

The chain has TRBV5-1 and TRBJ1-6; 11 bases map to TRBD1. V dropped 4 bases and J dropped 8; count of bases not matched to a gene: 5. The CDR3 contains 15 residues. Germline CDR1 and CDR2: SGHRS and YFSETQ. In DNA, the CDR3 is TGCGCCAGCAGCCCGGACAGGGGGCTTGATTCACCCCTCCACTTT. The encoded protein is CASSPDRGLDSPLHF.

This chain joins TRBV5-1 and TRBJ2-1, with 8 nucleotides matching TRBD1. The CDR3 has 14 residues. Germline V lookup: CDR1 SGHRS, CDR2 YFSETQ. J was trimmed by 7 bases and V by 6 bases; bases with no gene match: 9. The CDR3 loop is CASTPGGRGNEQFF. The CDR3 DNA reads TGCGCCAGCACCCCAGGGGGCCGAGGGAATGAGCAGTTCTTC.

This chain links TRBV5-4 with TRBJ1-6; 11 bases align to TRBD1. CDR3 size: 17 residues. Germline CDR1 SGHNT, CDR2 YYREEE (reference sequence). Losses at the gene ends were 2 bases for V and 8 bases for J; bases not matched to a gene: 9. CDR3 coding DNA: TGTGCCAGCAGCTTTCCCCCGGGACAGGGGGTAGATTCACCCCTCCACTTT. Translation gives CASSFPPGQGVDSPLHF.

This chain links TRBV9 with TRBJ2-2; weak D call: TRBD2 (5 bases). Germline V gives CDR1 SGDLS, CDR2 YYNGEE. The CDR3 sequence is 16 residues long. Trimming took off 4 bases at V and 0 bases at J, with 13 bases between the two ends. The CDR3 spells CASSSFKRANTGELFF. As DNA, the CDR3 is TGTGCCAGCAGCTCCTTTAAGAGGGCGAACACCGGGGAGCTGTTTTTT.

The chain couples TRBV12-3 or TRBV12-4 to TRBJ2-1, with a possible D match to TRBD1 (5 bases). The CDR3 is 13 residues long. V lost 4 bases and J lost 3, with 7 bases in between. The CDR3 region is CASSWGDYNEQFF. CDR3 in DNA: TGTGCCAGCAGTTGGGGCGACTACAATGAGCAGTTCTTC.

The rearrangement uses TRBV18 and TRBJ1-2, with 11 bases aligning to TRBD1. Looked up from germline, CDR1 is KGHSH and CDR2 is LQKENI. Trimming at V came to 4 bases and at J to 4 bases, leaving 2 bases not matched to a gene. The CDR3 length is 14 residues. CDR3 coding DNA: TGTGCCAGCTCACAAGGGACAGGGGGCTATGGCTACACCTTC. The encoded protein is CASSQGTGGYGYTF. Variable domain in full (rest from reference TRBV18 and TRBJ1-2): NAGVMQNPRHLVRRRGQEARLRCSPMKGHSHVYWYRQLPEEGLKFMVYLQKENIIDESGMPKERFSAEFPKEGPSILRIQQVVRGDSAAYFCASSQGTGGYGYTFGSGTRLTVV.

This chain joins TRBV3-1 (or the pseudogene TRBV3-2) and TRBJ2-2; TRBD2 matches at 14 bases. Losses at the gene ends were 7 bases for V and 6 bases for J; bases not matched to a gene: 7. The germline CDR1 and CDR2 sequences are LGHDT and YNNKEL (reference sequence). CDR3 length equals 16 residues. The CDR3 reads CASTTSGRAIAGELFF. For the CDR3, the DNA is TGTGCCAGCACGACTAGCGGGAGGGCCATTGCCGGGGAGCTGTTTTTT.

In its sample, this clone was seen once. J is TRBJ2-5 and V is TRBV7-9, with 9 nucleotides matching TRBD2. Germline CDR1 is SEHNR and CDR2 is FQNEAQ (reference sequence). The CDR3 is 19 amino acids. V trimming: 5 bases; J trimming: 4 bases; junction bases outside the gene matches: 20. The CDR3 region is CASSDLGGLAGGPVETQYF. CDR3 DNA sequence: TGTGCCAGCAGCGACCTGGGAGGGCTGGCGGGAGGGCCAGTAGAGACCCAGTACTTC.

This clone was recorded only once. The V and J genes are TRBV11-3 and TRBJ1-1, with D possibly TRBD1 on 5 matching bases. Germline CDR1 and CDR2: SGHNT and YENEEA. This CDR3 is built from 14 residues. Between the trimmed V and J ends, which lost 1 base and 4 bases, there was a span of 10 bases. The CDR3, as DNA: TGTGCCAGCAGCTTAGGGGGCTCAAGCACTGAAGCTTTCTTT. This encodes CASSLGGSSTEAFF.

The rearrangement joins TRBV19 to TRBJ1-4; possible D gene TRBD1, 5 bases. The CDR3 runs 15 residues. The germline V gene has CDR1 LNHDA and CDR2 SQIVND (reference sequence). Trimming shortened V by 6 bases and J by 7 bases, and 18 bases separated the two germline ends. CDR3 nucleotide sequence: TGTGCCAGTAGGACCGGGACGGACTATACTGAAAAACTGTTTTTT. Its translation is CASRTGTDYTEKLFF. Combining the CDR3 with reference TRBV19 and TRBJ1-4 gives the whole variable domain DGGITQSPKYLFRKEGQNVTLSCEQNLNHDAMYWYRQDPGQGLRLIYYSQIVNDFQKGDIAEGYSVSREKKESFPLTVTSAQKNPTAFYLCASRTGTDYTEKLFFGSGTQLSVL.

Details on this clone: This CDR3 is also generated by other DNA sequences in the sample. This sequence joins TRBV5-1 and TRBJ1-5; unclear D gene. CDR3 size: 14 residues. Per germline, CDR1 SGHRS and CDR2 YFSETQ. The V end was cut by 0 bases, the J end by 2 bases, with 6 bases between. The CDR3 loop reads CASSLDGGNQPQHF. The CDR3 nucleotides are TGCGCCAGCAGCTTGGACGGGGGCAATCAGCCCCAGCATTTT.

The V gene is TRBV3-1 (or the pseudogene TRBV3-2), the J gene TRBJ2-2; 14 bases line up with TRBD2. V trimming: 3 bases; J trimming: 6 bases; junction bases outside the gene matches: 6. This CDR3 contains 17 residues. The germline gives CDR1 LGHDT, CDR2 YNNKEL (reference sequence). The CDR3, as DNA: TGTGCCAGCAGCCAGTTCGGACTAGCGGGAGGCCCCGGGGAGCTGTTTTTT. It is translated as CASSQFGLAGGPGELFF.